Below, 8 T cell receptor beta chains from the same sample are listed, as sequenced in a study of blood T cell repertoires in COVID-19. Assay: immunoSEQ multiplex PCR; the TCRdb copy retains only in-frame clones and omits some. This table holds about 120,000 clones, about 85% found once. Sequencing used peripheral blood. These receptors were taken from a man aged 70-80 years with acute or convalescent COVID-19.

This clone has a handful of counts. In DNA, the CDR3 is TGTGCCAGCGCCGCGGGGGGCGACTATGGCTACACCTTC. Amino acid sequence: CASAAGGDYGYTF. This chain connects TRBV12-3 or TRBV12-4 to TRBJ1-2; D is perhaps TRBD1 (6 bases). This CDR3 contains 13 residues. Trimming removed 8 bases from V and 3 bases from J, with 13 bases in between.

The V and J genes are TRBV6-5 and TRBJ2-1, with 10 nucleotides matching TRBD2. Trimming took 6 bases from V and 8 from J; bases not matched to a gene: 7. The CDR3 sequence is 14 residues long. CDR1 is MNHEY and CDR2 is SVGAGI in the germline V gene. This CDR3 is CASRKAGGPHEQFF. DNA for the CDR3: TGTGCCAGCAGAAAAGCGGGGGGGCCCCATGAGCAGTTCTTC.

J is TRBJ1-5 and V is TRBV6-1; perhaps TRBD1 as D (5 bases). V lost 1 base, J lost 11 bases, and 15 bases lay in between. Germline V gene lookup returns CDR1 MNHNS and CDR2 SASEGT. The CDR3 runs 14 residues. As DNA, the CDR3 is TGTGCCAGCAGTGAAGGCAGCAACAGGAACACCCAGCATTTT. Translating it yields CASSEGSNRNTQHF.

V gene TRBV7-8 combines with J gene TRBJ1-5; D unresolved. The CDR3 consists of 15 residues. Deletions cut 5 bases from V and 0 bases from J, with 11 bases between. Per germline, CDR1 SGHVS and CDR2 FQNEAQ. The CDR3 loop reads CASSPEPYSNQPQHF. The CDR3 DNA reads TGTGCCAGCAGCCCCGAACCCTATAGCAATCAGCCCCAGCATTTT.

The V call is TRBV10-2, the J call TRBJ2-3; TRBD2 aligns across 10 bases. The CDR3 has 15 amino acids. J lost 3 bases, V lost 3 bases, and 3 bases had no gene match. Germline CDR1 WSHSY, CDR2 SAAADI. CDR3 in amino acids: CASSDIAGGTDTQYF. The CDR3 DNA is TGCGCCAGCAGTGACATAGCGGGGGGAACAGATACGCAGTATTTT.

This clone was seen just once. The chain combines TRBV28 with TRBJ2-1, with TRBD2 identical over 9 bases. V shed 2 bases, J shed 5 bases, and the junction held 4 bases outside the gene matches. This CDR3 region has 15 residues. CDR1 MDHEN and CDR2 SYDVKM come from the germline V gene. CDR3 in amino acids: CASSLSSGGNNEQFF. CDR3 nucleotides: TGTGCCAGCAGTTTAAGTAGCGGGGGTAACAATGAGCAGTTCTTC.

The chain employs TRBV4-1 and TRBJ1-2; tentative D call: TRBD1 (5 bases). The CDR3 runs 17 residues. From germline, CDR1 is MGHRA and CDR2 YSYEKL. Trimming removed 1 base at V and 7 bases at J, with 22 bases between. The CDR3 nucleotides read TGCGCCAGCAGCCAAGTTCAGTTAGCAGGGCGTGAAGTTGGCTACACCTTC. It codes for CASSQVQLAGREVGYTF.

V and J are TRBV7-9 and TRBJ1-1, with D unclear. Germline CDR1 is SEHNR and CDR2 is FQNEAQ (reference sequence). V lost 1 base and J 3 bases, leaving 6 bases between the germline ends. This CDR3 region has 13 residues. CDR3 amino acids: CASSLEQDTEAFF. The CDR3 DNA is TGTGCCAGCAGCTTAGAACAAGACACTGAAGCTTTCTTT.